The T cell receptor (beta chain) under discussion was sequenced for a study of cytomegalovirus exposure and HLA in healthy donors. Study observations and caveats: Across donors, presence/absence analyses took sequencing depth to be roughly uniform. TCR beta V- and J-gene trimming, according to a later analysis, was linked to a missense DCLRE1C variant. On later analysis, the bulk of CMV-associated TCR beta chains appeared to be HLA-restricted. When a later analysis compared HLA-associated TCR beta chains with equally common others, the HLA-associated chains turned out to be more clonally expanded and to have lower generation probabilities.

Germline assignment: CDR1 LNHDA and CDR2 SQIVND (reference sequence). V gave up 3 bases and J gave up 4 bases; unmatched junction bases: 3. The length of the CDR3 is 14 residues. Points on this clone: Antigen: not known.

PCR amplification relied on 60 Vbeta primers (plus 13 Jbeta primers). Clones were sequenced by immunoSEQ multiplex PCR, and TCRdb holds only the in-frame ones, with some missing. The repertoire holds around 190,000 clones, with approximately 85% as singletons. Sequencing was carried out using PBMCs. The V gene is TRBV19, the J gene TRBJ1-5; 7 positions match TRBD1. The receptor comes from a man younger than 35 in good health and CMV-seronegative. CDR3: CASSMMTGNQPQHF. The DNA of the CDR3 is TGTGCCAGTAGTATGATGACAGGGAATCAGCCCCAGCATTTT.